This T cell receptor (beta chain) derives from a study of blood T cells in healthy people across ages. Points from the study as a whole: Roughly linear age-related decline in beta diversity appeared, significant by age approximately 43.

Then a second PCR, running roughly 7 to 11 cycles, was carried out with a sample-barcoded 5' primer and a J-beta primer mix. In TCRdb, the 5' RACE reads were re-called with MiXCR into one record per CDR3 protein. The repertoire holds 500,000 to 650,000 distinct CDR3 sequences, with 25% to 35% as singletons. There are a few counts of this clonotype. Its antigen remains unidentified. V lost 5 bases, J lost 2 bases, and 8 bases stayed unmatched. The length of the CDR3 is 14 residues. Germline V CDR1 and CDR2: DFQATT, SNEGSKA (reference sequence). The same sample was also used in a study of T cells of mothers and their children. That work adds: All extracted RNA went into cDNA synthesis, about 1.4 ug per 15 ul. Each child contributed about 3 million TCR beta CDR3 reads, while each mother contributed over 8 million.

The sample comprised blood. The clonotype comes from a boy between 2 and 15 years old in good health. The chain uses TRBV20-1 and TRBJ2-5; 7 bases map to TRBD1. In nucleotides, the CDR3 is TGCAGTGCTCTCAGCTGGGACAGACAAGAGACCCAGTACTTC. It yields the protein CSALSWDRQETQYF.